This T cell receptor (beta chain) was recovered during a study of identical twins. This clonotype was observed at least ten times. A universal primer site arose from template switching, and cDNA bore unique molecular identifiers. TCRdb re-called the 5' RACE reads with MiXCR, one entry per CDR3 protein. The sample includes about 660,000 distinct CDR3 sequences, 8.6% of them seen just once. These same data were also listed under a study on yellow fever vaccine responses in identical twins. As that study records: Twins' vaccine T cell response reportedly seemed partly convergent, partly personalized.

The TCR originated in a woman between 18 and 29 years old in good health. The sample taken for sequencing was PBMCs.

CDR3 protein: CASSRLAGVNYEQYF. Written as DNA, the CDR3 is TGTGCCAGCAGCCGTCTAGCGGGGGTGAACTACGAGCAGTACTTC. This chain uses TRBV9 with TRBJ2-7, with 10 positions matching TRBD2. V dropped 4 bases and J dropped 3; count of bases not matched to a gene: 7. CDR1 is SGDLS and CDR2 is YYNGEE in the germline V gene. The CDR3 is 15 amino acids.